The rows below give T cell receptor beta chains drawn from one sample of a study of blood T cell repertoires in COVID-19. Profiled with immunoSEQ multiplex PCR; TCRdb holds only in-frame clones, not every one. This sample has 200,000 or so clones, with 85% found just once. The sequenced sample was peripheral blood. All receptors derive from a person aged 70 to 79 with COVID-19, enrolled during active disease. CDR3s include the opening cysteine and the closing phenylalanine or tryptophan. A D gene is named only where the DNA matches it firmly. The listing skips clone size in some rows; elsewhere it reads once, few, many or a size class.

V gene	clone size	D gene	J gene	CDR3 DNA	CDR3 protein
TRBV9	NA	TRBD2	TRBJ2-1	TGTGCCAGCAGCGAGGGAGGGCGAGTTGGCGAGCAGTTCTTC	CASSEGGRVGEQFF
TRBV28	NA	NA	TRBJ1-6	TGTGCCAGCAGTTTCCCAGGATATAATTCACCCCTCCACTTT	CASSFPGYNSPLHF
TRBV18	NA	NA	TRBJ2-3	TGTGCCAGCTCACCAAGGGCAGGACACACAGATACGCAGTATTTT	CASSPRAGHTDTQYF
TRBV21-1	NA	NA	TRBJ2-7	TGTGCCAGCAGCAAATATTATTGGGGCAGGATATCCTACGAGCAGTACTTC	CASSKYYWGRISYEQYF
TRBV3-1/TRBV3-2	NA	NA	TRBJ1-2	TGTGCCAGCAGCCAAGATCTCGACAGACCAAACTATGGCTACACCTTC	CASSQDLDRPNYGYTF
TRBV7-3	NA	TRBD2	TRBJ2-1	TGTGCCAGCAGCAGACTAGCGGGAGTGGGGAATGAGCAGTTCTTC	CASSRLAGVGNEQFF
TRBV2	NA	NA	TRBJ1-3	TGTGCCAGCAGTTTCCAGGGAACTGGAAACACCATATATTTT	CASSFQGTGNTIYF
TRBV28	NA	NA	TRBJ1-6	TGTGCCAGCAGTCCTGGGGGGGCCGACTATAATTCACCCCTCCACTTT	CASSPGGADYNSPLHF
TRBV7-9	NA	NA	TRBJ2-7	TGTGCCAGCAGCTTAGGCCCGGGGGACCAATACGAGCAGTACTTC	CASSLGPGDQYEQYF
TRBV12-3/TRBV12-4	NA	NA	TRBJ1-1	TGTGCCAGCAGTTTCGTTTCTGAAGCTTTCTTT	CASSFVSEAFF
TRBV6-5	NA	TRBD1	TRBJ2-1	TGTGCCAGCAGTCGACAGGGGCGCTCCTACAATGAGCAGTTCTTC	CASSRQGRSYNEQFF
TRBV6-5	once	NA	TRBJ1-2	TGTGCCAGCAGTTCACGGGGGGGACCTTATGGCTACACCTTC	CASSSRGGPYGYTF
TRBV28	once	NA	TRBJ2-5	TGTGCCAGCAGGACTCCAGTAACGAATACCCAGTACTTC	CASRTPVTNTQYF
TRBV11-2	NA	NA	TRBJ2-1	TGTGCCAGCAGCTTACGCCCGGGGTGGGATGAGCAGTTCTTC	CASSLRPGWDEQFF
TRBV9	few	TRBD2	TRBJ2-2	TGTGCCAGCAGAACTAGCGGGGGGAACACCGGGGAGCTGTTTTTT	CASRTSGGNTGELFF
TRBV7-2	NA	TRBD2	TRBJ2-3	TGTGCCAGCAGCCCAAGAGCGGGGGGGCGCACAGATACGCAGTATTTT	CASSPRAGGRTDTQYF
TRBV6-2/TRBV6-3	NA	TRBD2	TRBJ2-3	TGTGCCAGCAGTTACCTGACTAGCGGGGGGGCAGGGTCAGATACGCAGTATTTT	CASSYLTSGGAGSDTQYF
TRBV5-1	NA	NA	TRBJ1-1	TGCGCCAGCAGCTTGTCTGGGAGCGGCACTGAAGCTTTCTTT	CASSLSGSGTEAFF
TRBV5-5	NA	TRBD1	TRBJ2-7	TGTGCCAGCAGCTCGTGGACAGGGGGCTCCTACGAGCAGTACTTC	CASSSWTGGSYEQYF
TRBV2	NA	NA	TRBJ2-7	TGTGCCAGCAAACGACTAGACCAGCGCGAGCAGTACTTC	CASKRLDQREQYF
TRBV5-1	NA	NA	TRBJ2-5	TGCGCCAGCAGCTTCCCGGACCAAGAGACCCAGTACTTC	CASSFPDQETQYF
TRBV11-2	once	NA	TRBJ2-5	TGTGCCAGCAGCTTAGAAGGAGCCGGGAGTGAGACCCAGTACTTC	CASSLEGAGSETQYF
TRBV4-1	NA	NA	TRBJ2-3	TGCGCCAGCAGCCAAGATTTTAGAGGAAGCACAGATACGCAGTATTTT	CASSQDFRGSTDTQYF
TRBV28	NA	NA	TRBJ1-2	TGTGCCAGCAGTTTATCCCCCGGGAGGGGTAGGTCGGTTGGCTACACCTTC	CASSLSPGRGRSVGYTF
TRBV19	NA	NA	TRBJ1-3	TGTGCCAGTAGTGGGAGGAGGAGCTCTGGAAACACCATATATTTT	CASSGRRSSGNTIYF
TRBV7-2	NA	NA	TRBJ2-7	TGTGCCAGCAGCTTAACCGGCGGAAAGAACGAGCAGTACTTC	CASSLTGGKNEQYF
TRBV6-6	NA	NA	TRBJ1-6	TGTGCCAGCAGTTACGAGGGTTATAATTCACCCCTCCACTTT	CASSYEGYNSPLHF
TRBV7-8	NA	NA	TRBJ1-5	TGTGCCAGCACCGAAACCGGGACAAGCAATCAGCCCCAGCATTTT	CASTETGTSNQPQHF
TRBV6-1	NA	TRBD1	TRBJ2-4	TGTGCCAGCAGCCGAGACAGGGGGGCCAAAAACATTCAGTACTTC	CASSRDRGAKNIQYF
TRBV11-2	NA	NA	TRBJ2-4	TGTGCCAGCAGCTTCGGATCTAGGAACATTCAGTACTTC	CASSFGSRNIQYF
TRBV7-9	few	TRBD1	TRBJ1-6	TGTGCCAGCAGCCCAGGGACAGGGATGAATTCACCCCTCCACTTT	CASSPGTGMNSPLHF
TRBV5-4	NA	TRBD2	TRBJ2-1	TGTGCCAGCAGCTTGGCCGGGGGGTTCAATGAGCAGTTCTTC	CASSLAGGFNEQFF
TRBV4-1	NA	TRBD2	TRBJ2-3	TGCGCCAGCAGCCCCACCCCCCCTAGCGGGACCGGCACAGATACGCAGTATTTT	CASSPTPPSGTGTDTQYF
TRBV7-7	NA	TRBD1	TRBJ2-5	TGTGCCAGCAGCTTCGACTGGACAGGGGAGGAGACCCAGTACTTC	CASSFDWTGEETQYF
TRBV2	NA	TRBD2	TRBJ2-3	TGTGCCAGCAGTGAATTGCGGGGGTTCACAGATACGCAGTATTTT	CASSELRGFTDTQYF
TRBV27	NA	NA	TRBJ2-7	TGTGCCAGCAGTTTCTTTCTCCAGGGCCCCTACGAGCAGTACTTC	CASSFFLQGPYEQYF
TRBV7-8	NA	TRBD2	TRBJ2-1	TGTGCCAGCAGCACCGGGACTACGGGCAATGAGCAGTTCTTC	CASSTGTTGNEQFF